The rows below give T cell receptor beta chains drawn from one sample of a study of PD-1 blockade in classical Hodgkin lymphoma. TCRdb keeps only in-frame clones here, not all; method: immunoSEQ multiplex PCR. This table has roughly 25,000 clones, roughly 78% appearing once. The sequences come from peripheral blood mononuclear cells (PBMCs), collected before the second cycle of nivolumab. The receptors stem from a human donor with classical Hodgkin lymphoma. The CDR3 runs from the conserved cysteine through the conserved F or W. A D gene is named only where the DNA matches it firmly.

cdr3_aa j_call d_call v_call
CAILPGPPLDINNEQFF TRBJ2-1 NA TRBV10-3
CASSPPRREQGAGNTIYF TRBJ1-3 TRBD1 TRBV18
CASSFRGQNTGELFF TRBJ2-2 NA TRBV19
CASMWGARTEAFF TRBJ1-1 NA TRBV2
CASNTYWGPGDSRNTEAFF TRBJ1-1 TRBD1 TRBV28
CAWSLRDRRYF TRBJ2-7 NA TRBV30
CASSQRGWGTEAFF TRBJ1-1 NA TRBV4-3
CASSKRDRAAGELFF TRBJ2-2 TRBD1 TRBV6-4
CASSYLYNEQFF TRBJ2-1 NA TRBV7-2
CASSNRGTDTEAFF TRBJ1-1 TRBD1 TRBV6-1
CASSLSGTGVGANVLTF TRBJ2-6 TRBD1 TRBV7-9
CASSESTKETQYF TRBJ2-5 NA TRBV10-1
CSVDGSLAGNTIYF TRBJ1-3 NA TRBV29-1
CASSSRGFNTEAFF TRBJ1-1 NA TRBV5-4
CASSPRERSEKLFF TRBJ1-4 NA TRBV7-8
CASNLGTAYGYTF TRBJ1-2 TRBD1 TRBV7-9
CASSQGQGSGANVLTF TRBJ2-6 TRBD1 TRBV7-6
CASSSGPYQPQHF TRBJ1-5 NA TRBV7-9
CASSLGGPPEDF TRBJ2-4 NA TRBV11-2
CASSLALRTSSHEQFF TRBJ2-1 TRBD2 TRBV7-6
CASSIGADNQPQHF TRBJ1-5 NA TRBV19
CASSDRGTEAFF TRBJ1-1 TRBD1 TRBV19
CASFRGGRAFF TRBJ1-1 NA TRBV7-9
CAWSVGRDQPQHF TRBJ1-5 NA TRBV30
CASSLLRGGEQFF TRBJ2-1 NA TRBV7-2
CARSLNRPVYSPLHF TRBJ1-6 NA TRBV5-3
CASSKTGGAYEQYF TRBJ2-7 TRBD1 TRBV7-3
CASSFSYRGGNQPQHF TRBJ1-5 TRBD1 TRBV7-3
CASSQDLGASQPQHF TRBJ1-5 NA TRBV4-3
CASSPERGAEQYF TRBJ2-7 NA TRBV4-1
CASSVEGRNGYTF TRBJ1-2 NA TRBV2
CASSPGLGYEQYF NA NA TRBV6-1
CASSLRGYEQYF TRBJ2-7 NA TRBV28
CASSGGATYEQYF TRBJ2-7 TRBD2 TRBV15
CASSLSGGQGTEQFF TRBJ2-1 TRBD2 TRBV9
CASSPDYGETQYF TRBJ2-5 NA TRBV27
CASSYGGSLLEQYF TRBJ2-7 NA TRBV6-6
CASSARDRVNGELFF TRBJ2-2 TRBD1 TRBV5-6
CASSLTGLEGDTQYF TRBJ2-3 TRBD2 TRBV7-3
CASSLSRYRRATEAFF TRBJ1-1 NA TRBV27
CAISEGAEGEIVYGYTF TRBJ1-2 NA TRBV10-3
CASSAGRETGELFF TRBJ2-2 TRBD2 TRBV6-1
CAWSPGFAYEQYF TRBJ2-7 NA TRBV30
CSVGSTRLLSEQYF TRBJ2-7 NA TRBV29-1
CASSWTLSSYNEQFF TRBJ2-1 NA TRBV19
CASSQDRGSSGADGELFF TRBJ2-2 TRBD2 TRBV4-3
CASSILGFSYGYTF TRBJ1-2 NA TRBV19
CASSDQGLNTGELFF TRBJ2-2 NA TRBV5-1
CASSDDGTPTTKTQYF TRBJ2-5 NA TRBV18
CASIGGATDTQYF TRBJ2-3 NA TRBV5-1
CASSPPGGLSNYGYTF TRBJ1-2 NA TRBV18
CASSQTGPSGANVLTF TRBJ2-6 NA TRBV4-3
CASSVHGQFSGTEAFF TRBJ1-1 NA TRBV9
CASSHDRGWETQYF TRBJ2-5 TRBD1 TRBV27
CASSLSGGPGEQFF TRBJ2-1 TRBD2 TRBV7-9
CASSPSRAETQYF TRBJ2-5 NA TRBV7-7
CASSEKPGLNSPLHF TRBJ1-6 NA TRBV6-1
CASIAGTAGNTIYF TRBJ1-3 NA TRBV6-1
CASSEGWGQGNEQFF TRBJ2-1 TRBD1 TRBV2
CASSLVNRGIFQPQHF TRBJ1-5 TRBD1 TRBV28